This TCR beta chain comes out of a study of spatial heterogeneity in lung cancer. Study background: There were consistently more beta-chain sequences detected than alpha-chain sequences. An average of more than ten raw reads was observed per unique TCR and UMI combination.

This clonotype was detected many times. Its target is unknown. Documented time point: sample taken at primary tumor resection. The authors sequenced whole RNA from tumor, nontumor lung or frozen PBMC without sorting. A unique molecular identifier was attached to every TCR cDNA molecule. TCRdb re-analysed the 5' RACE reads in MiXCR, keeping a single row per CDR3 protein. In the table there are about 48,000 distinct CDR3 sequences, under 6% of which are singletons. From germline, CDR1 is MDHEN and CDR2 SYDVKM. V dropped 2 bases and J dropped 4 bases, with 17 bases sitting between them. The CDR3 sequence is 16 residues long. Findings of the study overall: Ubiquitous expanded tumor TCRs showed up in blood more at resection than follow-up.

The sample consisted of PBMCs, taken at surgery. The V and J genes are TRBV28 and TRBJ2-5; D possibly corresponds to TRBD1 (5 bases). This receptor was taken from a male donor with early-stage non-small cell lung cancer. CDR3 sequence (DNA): TGTGCCAGCAGTTTAAGCAGGGCCCTGGATTTAGAGACCCAGTACTTC. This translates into CASSLSRALDLETQYF.